This TCR beta chain was captured in a study of T cell repertoires and leukemia-associated antigens (dated by TCRdb to between 2018 and 2021). For context, the study as a whole: About 5.1 to 7 million read pairs and roughly 3.3 to 5.0 million effective reads were obtained per sample, with roughly 16 million effective reads obtained overall. Using in vitro peptide stimulation of healthy T cells, the study sought to determine the antigen recognized by a TCR Vbeta21 clone earlier detected in CML patients. What the authors observed across the whole study: The four groups showed no significant differences in numbers of Vbeta genes (roughly 60), Jbeta genes (under 15), VDJ rearrangements, or unique CDR3s. The antigen specificity and function of the expanded clones were not directly tested, and further investigation of both was required.

TRIzol reagent was used to extract total RNA from the cultured T cells. TCRbeta libraries were amplified from RNA by 5' rapid amplification of cDNA ends (5'RACE). Before sequencing, library concentration and integrity were assessed using Qubit, an Agilent instrument, and quantitative PCR. Sequencing of qualified libraries was performed on Illumina HiSeq or MiSeq by a commercial service provider. The original pipeline was this. TCR sequences in each sample were identified with MiXCR version 1.8.2. To qualify, a clone needed a CDR3 longer than four amino acids, an in-frame nucleotide length, and no stop codon. A read counted as effective if the read contained the complete CDR3 structure. RT-PCR with 24 Vbeta primers, GeneScan spectratyping, and Sanger sequencing were used to validate expanded clones. TCRdb reran the public reads through fastp at Q25 and MiXCR, keeping productive beta chains. Entries that share a CDR3 protein sequence are merged under the most common genes and DNA. TCRdb's processing, not the authors', yielded these V and J calls. Recorded for this sample are 7,500 to 10,000 distinct CDR3 sequences; less than 55% of them occurred a single time. The ten top clones hold around 58% of the sample.

Germline trimming: 7 bases from V, 5 bases from J; junction bases outside gene matches: 7. Measured from the cysteine to the phenylalanine, the CDR3 is 14 residues long. Of the read, only the CDR3 DNA is kept; its 42 bases are in frame from base 1. CD3+ T cells were initially rested overnight at over 2 million cells/mL in RPMI 1640 lacking fetal bovine serum. MACS immunomagnetic beads were used, per the manufacturer's instructions, to isolate CD3+ T cells from PBMCs. This clonotype has a handful of counts. No cognate antigen has been identified for it. No much larger clonotype is one base removed from it; base qualities were not supplied.

Input material: CD3+ T cells sorted from blood and cultured. The rearranged segments are TRBV12-3 or TRBV12-4 and TRBJ2-7; TRBD2 lines up with 11 middle nucleotides. The sequence came from a female donor in good health. The CDR3 is CASKYSGRANEQYF. The DNA sequence follows: TGTGCCAGCAAGTATAGCGGGAGGGCAAACGAGCAGTACTTC.